These T cell receptor beta chains were read from a single sample in a study of T cell changes during pregnancy in multiple sclerosis. TCRdb keeps only in-frame clones here, not all; method: immunoSEQ multiplex PCR. The sample records more than 40,000 clones, 89% being singletons. The material sequenced was CD4+ T cells from peripheral blood mononuclear cells, taken in the first trimester of pregnancy. The receptors stem from a female donor with multiple sclerosis, enrolled in a pregnancy study. The CDR3 runs from the conserved cysteine through the conserved F or W. A D gene is named only where the DNA matches it firmly. Clone size is stated in some rows and not others, as once, few, many or a class when expanded.

j_call clone_size v_call d_call cdr3_aa cdr3_nt
TRBJ2-3 . TRBV7-3 . CASSLVDAGTQYF TGTGCCAGCAGCTTGGTCGATGCGGGTACGCAGTATTTT
TRBJ1-3 . TRBV30 TRBD1 CAWSRDRGSGAAGNTIYF TGTGCCTGGAGCCGGGACAGGGGATCCGGAGCGGCTGGAAACACCATATATTTT
TRBJ2-1 once TRBV29-1 . CSVERERSGNEQFF TGCAGCGTTGAACGCGAGAGGAGCGGAAATGAGCAGTTCTTC
TRBJ2-7 few TRBV2 . CASSEVGGSVEQYF TGTGCCAGCAGTGAAGTGGGCGGGTCGGTAGAGCAGTACTTC
TRBJ2-7 . TRBV11-3 TRBD1 CASSARGSYEQYF TGTGCCAGCAGCGCCAGGGGGAGCTACGAGCAGTACTTC
TRBJ1-5 . TRBV30 TRBD1 CAWSPGQGAQPQHF TGTGCCTGGAGCCCGGGGCAGGGGGCTCAGCCCCAGCATTTT
TRBJ2-4 . TRBV14 TRBD1 CASSQQGRSGGQNIQYF TGTGCCAGCAGCCAACAAGGACGCTCAGGGGGCCAAAACATTCAGTACTTC
TRBJ2-1 . TRBV28 TRBD2 CASTMTGGRVYEQFF TGTGCCAGCACCATGACTGGCGGGAGAGTTTATGAGCAGTTCTTC
TRBJ2-3 . TRBV27 . CASSNWPGGEQYF TGTGCCAGCAGTAACTGGCCCGGGGGTGAGCAGTATTTT
TRBJ2-2 . TRBV19 TRBD1 CASSHGQGGTAGELFF TGTGCCAGTAGTCACGGACAGGGGGGAACCGCCGGGGAGCTGTTTTTT
TRBJ2-1 . TRBV9 TRBD1 CASSVQGANRNEQFF TGTGCCAGCAGCGTACAGGGGGCGAATAGGAATGAGCAGTTCTTC
TRBJ2-7 . TRBV28 TRBD2 CASLGVIAGGFTGEQYF TGTGCCAGTCTTGGGGTGATAGCGGGAGGATTTACAGGCGAGCAGTACTTC
TRBJ1-5 . TRBV19 . CASRAGSGGNQPQHF TGTGCCAGTAGGGCGGGGAGCGGGGGCAATCAGCCCCAGCATTTT
TRBJ2-1 once TRBV11-1 . CASSLNRVGNEQFF TGTGCCAGCAGCCTTAACAGGGTGGGTAATGAGCAGTTCTTC
TRBJ2-7 . TRBV7-2 TRBD1 CASSFSGGGEQYF TGTGCCAGCAGCTTTTCAGGGGGCGGCGAGCAGTACTTC
TRBJ2-7 . TRBV28 TRBD1 CASSSKLTTGEEIPYEQYF TGTGCCAGCAGCTCTAAGCTAACGACAGGGGAAGAAATACCGTACGAGCAGTACTTC
TRBJ2-3 . TRBV15 . CATSRYPGNQKVTDTQYF TGTGCCACCAGCAGATACCCGGGGAACCAAAAGGTTACAGATACGCAGTATTTT
TRBJ2-1 . TRBV2 TRBD2 CASTSGTYNEQFF TGTGCCAGCACTAGCGGGACCTACAATGAGCAGTTCTTC
TRBJ2-2 once TRBV10-3 TRBD2 CAISDRLAGDRGELFF TGTGCCATCAGTGATAGGCTAGCGGGTGACCGAGGGGAGCTGTTTTTT
TRBJ1-2 . TRBV19 TRBD1 CASSSDQGAPYGYTF TGTGCCAGTAGCTCTGATCAGGGGGCCCCCTATGGCTACACCTTC
TRBJ2-1 . TRBV15 TRBD2 CATSRARVAGGFPLDNEQFF TGTGCCACCAGCAGAGCCCGGGTAGCGGGAGGGTTTCCTCTCGACAATGAGCAGTTCTTC
TRBJ1-2 . TRBV29-1 TRBD1 CSVKRQGFLGYTF TGCAGCGTTAAGAGACAGGGGTTTTTGGGCTACACCTTC
TRBJ2-2 . TRBV7-2 TRBD2 CASSFSGWDGELFF TGTGCCAGCAGCTTTAGCGGGTGGGACGGGGAGCTGTTTTTT
TRBJ2-6 . TRBV5-1 . CASSLGSQGLGANVLTF TGCGCCAGCAGCCTGGGGTCGCAGGGGCTGGGGGCCAACGTCCTGACTTTC
TRBJ2-5 . TRBV27 . CASSSSTPPSAYQETQYF TGTGCCAGCAGCTCTTCCACCCCTCCTAGCGCCTACCAAGAGACCCAGTACTTC
TRBJ1-1 once TRBV27 . CASSDRRNTEAFF TGTGCCAGCAGCGACAGGAGAAACACTGAAGCTTTCTTT
TRBJ2-1 . TRBV5-1 . CASSLGLADYNEQFF TGCGCCAGCAGCTTGGGGTTAGCGGACTACAATGAGCAGTTCTTC
TRBJ1-1 . TRBV7-2 . CASSLGPQKNTEAFF TGTGCCAGCAGCTTAGGTCCCCAGAAAAACACTGAAGCTTTCTTT